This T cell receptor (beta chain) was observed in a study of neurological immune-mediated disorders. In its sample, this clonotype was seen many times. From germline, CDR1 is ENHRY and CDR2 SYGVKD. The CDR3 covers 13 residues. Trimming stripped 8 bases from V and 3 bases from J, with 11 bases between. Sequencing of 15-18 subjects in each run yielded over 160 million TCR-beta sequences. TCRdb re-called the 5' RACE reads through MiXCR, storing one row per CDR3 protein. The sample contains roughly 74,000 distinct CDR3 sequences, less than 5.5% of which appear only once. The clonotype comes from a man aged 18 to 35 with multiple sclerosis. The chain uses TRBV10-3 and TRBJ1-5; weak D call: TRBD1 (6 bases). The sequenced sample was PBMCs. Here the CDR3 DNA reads TGTGCCATCGCCCAGGGGCCCAATCAGCCCCAGCATTTT. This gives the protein CAIAQGPNQPQHF.